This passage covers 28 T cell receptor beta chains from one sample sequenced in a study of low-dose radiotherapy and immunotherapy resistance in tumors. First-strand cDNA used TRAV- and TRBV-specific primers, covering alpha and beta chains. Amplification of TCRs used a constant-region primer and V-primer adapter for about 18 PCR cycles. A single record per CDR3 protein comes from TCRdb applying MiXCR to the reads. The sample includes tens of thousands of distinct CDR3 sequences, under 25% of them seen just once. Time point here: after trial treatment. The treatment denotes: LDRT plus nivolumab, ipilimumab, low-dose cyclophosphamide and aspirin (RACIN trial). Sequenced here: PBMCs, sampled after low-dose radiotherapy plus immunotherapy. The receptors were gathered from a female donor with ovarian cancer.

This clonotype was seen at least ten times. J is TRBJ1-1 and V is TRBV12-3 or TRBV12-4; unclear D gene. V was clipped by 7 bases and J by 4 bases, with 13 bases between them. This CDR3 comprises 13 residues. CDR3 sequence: CASIYMEGTEAFF. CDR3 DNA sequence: TGTGCCAGCATCTACATGGAGGGCACTGAAGCTTTCTTT.

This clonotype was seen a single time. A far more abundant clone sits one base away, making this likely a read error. As DNA, the CDR3 is TGTGCCAGCAGTAACACCTACGAGCAGTACTTC. This gives the protein CASSNTYEQYF. The chain couples TRBV6-1 to TRBJ2-7; D ambiguous. This CDR3 region has 11 residues. The V and J ends lost 5 bases and 2 bases respectively, with 4 bases between them. Germline CDR1 is MNHNS and CDR2 is SASEGT.

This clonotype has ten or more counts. The CDR3 loop reads CASSSGPGQGRPYNEQFF. The CDR3 coding sequence is TGCGCCAGCAGCTCTGGACCAGGACAGGGACGACCCTACAATGAGCAGTTCTTC. The chain links TRBV5-1 to TRBJ2-1; 8 nucleotides agree with TRBD1. Per the germline V gene, CDR1 is SGHRS and CDR2 is YFSETQ. V lost 3 bases and J lost 2; bases outside the gene matches: 13. The CDR3 consists of 18 residues.

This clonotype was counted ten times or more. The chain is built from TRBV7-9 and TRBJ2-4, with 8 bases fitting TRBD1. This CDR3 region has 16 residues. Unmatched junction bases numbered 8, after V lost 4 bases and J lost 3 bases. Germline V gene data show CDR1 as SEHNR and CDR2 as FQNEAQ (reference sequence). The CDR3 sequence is CASSSRTGRFKNIQYF. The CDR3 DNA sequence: TGTGCCAGCAGCTCTCGGACAGGGAGGTTCAAAAACATTCAGTACTTC.

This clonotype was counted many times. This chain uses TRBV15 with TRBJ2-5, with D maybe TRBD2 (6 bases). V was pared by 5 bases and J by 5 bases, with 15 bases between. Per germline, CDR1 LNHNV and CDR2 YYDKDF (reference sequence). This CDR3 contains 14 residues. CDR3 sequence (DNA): TGTGCCACCAGCGGCGGAAGCGGGCAGGAGACCCAGTACTTC. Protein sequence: CATSGGSGQETQYF.

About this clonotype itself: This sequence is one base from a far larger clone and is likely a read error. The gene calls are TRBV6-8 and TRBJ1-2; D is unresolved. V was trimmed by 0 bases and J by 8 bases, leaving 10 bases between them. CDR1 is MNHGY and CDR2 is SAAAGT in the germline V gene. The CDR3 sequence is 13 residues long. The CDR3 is CASSYSEARGYTF. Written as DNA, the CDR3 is TGTGCCAGCAGTTACTCCGAGGCGCGGGGCTACACCTTC.

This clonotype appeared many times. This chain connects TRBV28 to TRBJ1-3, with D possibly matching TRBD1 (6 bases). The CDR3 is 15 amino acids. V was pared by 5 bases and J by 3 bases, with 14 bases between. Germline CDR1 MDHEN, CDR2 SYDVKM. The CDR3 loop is CASSHSQGVGNTIYF. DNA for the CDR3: TGTGCCAGCAGTCACTCACAGGGTGTTGGAAACACCATATATTTT.

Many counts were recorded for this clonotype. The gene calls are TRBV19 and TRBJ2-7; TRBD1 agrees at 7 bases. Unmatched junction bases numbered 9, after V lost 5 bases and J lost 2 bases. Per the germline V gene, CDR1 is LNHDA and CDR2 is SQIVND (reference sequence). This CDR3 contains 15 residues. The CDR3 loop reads CASSAGQDPTYEQYF. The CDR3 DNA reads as TGTGCCAGTAGTGCCGGACAGGACCCCACCTACGAGCAGTACTTC.

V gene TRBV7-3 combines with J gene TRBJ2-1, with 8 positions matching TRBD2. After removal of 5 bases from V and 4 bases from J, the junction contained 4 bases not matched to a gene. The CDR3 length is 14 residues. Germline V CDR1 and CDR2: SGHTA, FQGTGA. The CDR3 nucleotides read TGTGCCAGCAGCATGAGCGGGGGTTACAATGAGCAGTTCTTC. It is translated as CASSMSGGYNEQFF. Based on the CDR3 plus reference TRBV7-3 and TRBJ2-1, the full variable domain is GAGVSQTPSNKVTEKGKYVELRCDPISGHTALYWYRQSLGQGPEFLIYFQGTGAADDSGLPNDRFFAVRPEGSVSTLKIQRTERGDSAVYLCASSMSGGYNEQFFGPGTRLTVL.

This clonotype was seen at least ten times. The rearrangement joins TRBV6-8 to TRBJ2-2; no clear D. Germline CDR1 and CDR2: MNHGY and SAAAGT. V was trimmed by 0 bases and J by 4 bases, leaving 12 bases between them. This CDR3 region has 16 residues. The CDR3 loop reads CASSYSGQAFTGELFF. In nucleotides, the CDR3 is TGTGCCAGCAGTTACTCCGGGCAGGCATTCACCGGGGAGCTGTTTTTT.

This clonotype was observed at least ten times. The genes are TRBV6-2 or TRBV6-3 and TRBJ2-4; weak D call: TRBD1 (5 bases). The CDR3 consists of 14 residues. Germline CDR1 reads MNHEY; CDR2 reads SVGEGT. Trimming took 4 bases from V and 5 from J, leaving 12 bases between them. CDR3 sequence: CASSWTPEENIQYF. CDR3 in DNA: TGTGCCAGCAGTTGGACACCAGAAGAAAACATTCAGTACTTC.

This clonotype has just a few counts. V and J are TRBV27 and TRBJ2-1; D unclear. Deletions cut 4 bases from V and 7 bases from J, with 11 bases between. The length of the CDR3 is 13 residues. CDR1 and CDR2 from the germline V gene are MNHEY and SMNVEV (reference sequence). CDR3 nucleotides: TGTGCCAGCAGTTCCGCCCGTATGAATGAGCAGTTCTTC. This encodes CASSSARMNEQFF.

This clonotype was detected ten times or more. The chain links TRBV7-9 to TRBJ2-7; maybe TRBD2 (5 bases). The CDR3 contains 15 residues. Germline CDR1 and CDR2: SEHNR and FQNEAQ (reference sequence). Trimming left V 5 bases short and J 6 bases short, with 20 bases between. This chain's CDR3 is CASSRAGLNDIEQYF. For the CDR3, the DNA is TGTGCCAGCAGCCGAGCCGGACTCAATGACATCGAGCAGTACTTC.

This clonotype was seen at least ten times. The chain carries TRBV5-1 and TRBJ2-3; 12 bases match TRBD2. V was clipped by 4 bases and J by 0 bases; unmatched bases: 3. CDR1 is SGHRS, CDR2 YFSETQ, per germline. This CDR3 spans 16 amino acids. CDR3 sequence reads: CASSIGTSGSTDTQYF. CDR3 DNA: TGCGCCAGCAGCATCGGGACTAGCGGGAGCACAGATACGCAGTATTTT.

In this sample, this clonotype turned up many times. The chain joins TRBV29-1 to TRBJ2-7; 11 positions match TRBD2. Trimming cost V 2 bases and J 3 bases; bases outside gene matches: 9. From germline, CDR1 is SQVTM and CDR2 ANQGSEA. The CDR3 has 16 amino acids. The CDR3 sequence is CSVEIGRGLADYEQYF. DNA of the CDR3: TGCAGCGTTGAAATAGGGCGGGGACTAGCGGACTACGAGCAGTACTTC.

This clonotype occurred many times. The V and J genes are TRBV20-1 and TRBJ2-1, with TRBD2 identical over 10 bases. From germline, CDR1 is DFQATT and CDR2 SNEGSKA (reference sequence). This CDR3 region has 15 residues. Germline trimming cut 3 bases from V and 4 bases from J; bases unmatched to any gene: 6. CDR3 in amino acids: CSASLSSGGYNEQFF. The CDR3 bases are TGCAGTGCTAGCTTGTCTAGCGGGGGATACAATGAGCAGTTCTTC.

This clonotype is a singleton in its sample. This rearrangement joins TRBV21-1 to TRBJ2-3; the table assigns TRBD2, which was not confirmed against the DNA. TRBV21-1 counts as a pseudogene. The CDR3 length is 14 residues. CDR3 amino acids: CASSKGTSGSTQYF. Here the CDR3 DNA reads TGTGCCAGCAGCAAGGGTACTAGCGGGAGTACGCAGTATTTT.

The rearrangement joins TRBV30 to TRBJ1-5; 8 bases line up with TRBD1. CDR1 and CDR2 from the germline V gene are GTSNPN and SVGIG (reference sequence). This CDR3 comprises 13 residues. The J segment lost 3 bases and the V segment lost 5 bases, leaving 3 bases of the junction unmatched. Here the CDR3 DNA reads TGTGCCTGGGCGGGACAGGACAATCAGCCCCAGCATTTT. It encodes CAWAGQDNQPQHF.

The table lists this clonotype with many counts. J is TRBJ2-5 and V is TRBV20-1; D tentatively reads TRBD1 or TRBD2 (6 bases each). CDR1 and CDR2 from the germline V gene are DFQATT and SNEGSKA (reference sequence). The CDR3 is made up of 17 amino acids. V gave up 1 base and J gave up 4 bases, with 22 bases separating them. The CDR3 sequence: CSARAPPRGRGAETQYF. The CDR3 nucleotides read TGCAGTGCTAGAGCTCCGCCGCGGGGCAGGGGAGCAGAGACCCAGTACTTC.

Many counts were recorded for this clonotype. CDR3 sequence (DNA): TGCGCCAGCAGCTTGGTGCGTCACAGGGTCACCGGGGAGCTGTTTTTT. This gives the protein CASSLVRHRVTGELFF. This sequence joins TRBV5-1 and TRBJ2-2; perhaps TRBD1 as D (6 bases). V lost 0 bases, J lost 4 bases, and 13 bases lay in between. The CDR3 contains 16 residues. Germline V CDR1 and CDR2: SGHRS, YFSETQ.

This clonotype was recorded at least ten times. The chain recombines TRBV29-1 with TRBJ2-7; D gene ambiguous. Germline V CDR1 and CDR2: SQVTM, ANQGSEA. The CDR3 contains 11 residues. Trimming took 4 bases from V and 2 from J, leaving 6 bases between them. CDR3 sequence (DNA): TGCAGCGTTGTCGGCCCCTACGAGCAGTACTTC. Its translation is CSVVGPYEQYF.

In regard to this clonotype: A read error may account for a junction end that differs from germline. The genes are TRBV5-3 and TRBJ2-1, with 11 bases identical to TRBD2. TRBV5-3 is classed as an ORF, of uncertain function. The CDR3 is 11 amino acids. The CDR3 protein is CASRGTSGTNF. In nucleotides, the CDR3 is TGTGCCAGCAGGGGGACTAGCGGAACGAACTTC.

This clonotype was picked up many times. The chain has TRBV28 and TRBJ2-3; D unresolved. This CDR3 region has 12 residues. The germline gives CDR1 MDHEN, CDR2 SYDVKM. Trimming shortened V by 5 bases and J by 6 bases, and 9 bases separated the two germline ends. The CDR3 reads CASSPSVDTQYF. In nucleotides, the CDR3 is TGTGCCAGCAGTCCTTCGGTCGATACGCAGTATTTT. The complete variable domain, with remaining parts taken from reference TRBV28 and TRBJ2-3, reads DVKVTQSSRYLVKRTGEKVFLECVQDMDHENMFWYRQDPGLGLRLIYFSYDVKMKEKGDIPEGYSVSREKKERFSLILESASTNQTSMYLCASSPSVDTQYFGPGTRLTVL.

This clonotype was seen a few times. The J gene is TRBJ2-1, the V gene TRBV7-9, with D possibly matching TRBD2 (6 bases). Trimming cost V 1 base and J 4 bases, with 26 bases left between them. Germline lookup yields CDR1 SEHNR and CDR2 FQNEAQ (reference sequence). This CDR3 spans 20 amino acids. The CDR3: CASSLGPGRTFGTPYNEQFF. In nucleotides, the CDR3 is TGTGCCAGCAGCTTAGGCCCGGGACGGACGTTTGGGACTCCATACAATGAGCAGTTCTTC.

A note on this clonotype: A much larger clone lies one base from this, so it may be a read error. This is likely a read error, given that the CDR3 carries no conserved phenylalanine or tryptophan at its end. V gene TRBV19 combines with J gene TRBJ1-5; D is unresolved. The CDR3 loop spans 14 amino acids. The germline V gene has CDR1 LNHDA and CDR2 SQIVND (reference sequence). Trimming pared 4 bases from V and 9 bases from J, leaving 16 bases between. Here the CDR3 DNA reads TGTGCCAGTAGTAAGGACTCGGGCTGGTGGCCCCAGCATTCT. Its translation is CASSKDSGWWPQHS.

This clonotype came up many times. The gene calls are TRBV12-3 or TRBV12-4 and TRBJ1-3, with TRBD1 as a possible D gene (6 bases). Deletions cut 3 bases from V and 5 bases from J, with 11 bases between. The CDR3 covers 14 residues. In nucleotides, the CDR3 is TGTGCCAGCAGTTTTGACAGGCCCAGAAACACCATATATTTT. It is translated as CASSFDRPRNTIYF.

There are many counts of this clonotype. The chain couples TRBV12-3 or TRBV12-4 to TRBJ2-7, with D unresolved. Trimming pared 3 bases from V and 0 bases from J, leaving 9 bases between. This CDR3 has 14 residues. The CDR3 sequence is CASSFTAISYEQYF. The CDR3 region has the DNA TGTGCCAGCAGTTTTACTGCGATCTCCTACGAGCAGTACTTC.

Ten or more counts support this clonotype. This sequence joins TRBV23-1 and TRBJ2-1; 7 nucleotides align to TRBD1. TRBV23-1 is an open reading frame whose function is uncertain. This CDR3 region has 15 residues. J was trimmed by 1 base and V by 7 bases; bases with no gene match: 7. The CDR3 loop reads CASTFDRASYNEQFF. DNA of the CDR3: TGCGCCAGCACCTTCGACAGGGCTTCCTACAATGAGCAGTTCTTC.